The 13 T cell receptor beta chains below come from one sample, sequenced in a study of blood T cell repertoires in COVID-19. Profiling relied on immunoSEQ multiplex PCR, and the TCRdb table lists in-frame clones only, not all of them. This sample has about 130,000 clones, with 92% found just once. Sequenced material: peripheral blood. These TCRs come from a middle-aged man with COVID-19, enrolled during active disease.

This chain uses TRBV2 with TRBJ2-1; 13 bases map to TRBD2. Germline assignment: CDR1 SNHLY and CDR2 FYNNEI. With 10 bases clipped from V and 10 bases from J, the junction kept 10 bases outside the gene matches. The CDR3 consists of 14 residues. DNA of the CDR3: TGTGCCAACCTCGGACTAGCGGGAGCTAGGGAGCAGTTCTTC. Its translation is CANLGLAGAREQFF.

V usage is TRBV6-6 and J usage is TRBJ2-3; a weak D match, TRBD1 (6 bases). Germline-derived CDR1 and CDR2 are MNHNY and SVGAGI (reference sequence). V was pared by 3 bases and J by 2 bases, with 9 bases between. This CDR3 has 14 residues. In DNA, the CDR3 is TGTGCCAGCAGTTATGGACAGAACACAGATACGCAGTATTTT. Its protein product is CASSYGQNTDTQYF.

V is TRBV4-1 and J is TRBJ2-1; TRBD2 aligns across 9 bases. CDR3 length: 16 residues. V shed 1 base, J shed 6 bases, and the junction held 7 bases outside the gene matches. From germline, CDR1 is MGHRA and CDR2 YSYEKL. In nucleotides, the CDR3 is TGCGCCAGCAGCCAAGTTTTGCGGGAGGGCCGCAATGAGCAGTTCTTC. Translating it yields CASSQVLREGRNEQFF.

The CDR3 DNA follows: TGTGCCAGCAGTGAAGTATTGATAGCGGGAGGAGAGACCCAGTACTTC. Amino acids: CASSEVLIAGGETQYF. V usage is TRBV2 and J usage is TRBJ2-5; TRBD2 aligns across 10 bases. The V and J ends lost 1 base and 4 bases, in that order; junction bases with no gene match: 6. This CDR3 comprises 16 residues. Germline V gene sequence: CDR1 SNHLY, CDR2 FYNNEI.

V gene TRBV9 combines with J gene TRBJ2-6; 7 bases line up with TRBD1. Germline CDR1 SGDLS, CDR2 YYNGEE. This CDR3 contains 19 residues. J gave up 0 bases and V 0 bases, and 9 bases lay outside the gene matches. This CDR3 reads CASSVENQGQHSGANVLTF. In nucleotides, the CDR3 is TGTGCCAGCAGCGTAGAAAATCAGGGACAGCACTCTGGGGCCAACGTCCTGACTTTC.

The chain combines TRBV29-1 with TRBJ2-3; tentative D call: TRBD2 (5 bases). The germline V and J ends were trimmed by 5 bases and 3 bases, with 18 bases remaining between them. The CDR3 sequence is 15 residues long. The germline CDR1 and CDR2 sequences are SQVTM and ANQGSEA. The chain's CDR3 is CSVRRAAQRTDTQYF. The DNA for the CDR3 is TGCAGCGTTCGTAGAGCGGCCCAGAGGACAGATACGCAGTATTTT.

The CDR3 DNA follows: TGTGCCAGCAGTTACTCGAAGAGGATTGAGCAGTTCTTC. Its translation: CASSYSKRIEQFF. This rearrangement joins TRBV6-5 to TRBJ2-1; no definite D call. Germline CDR1 reads MNHEY; CDR2 reads SVGAGI. V dropped 0 bases and J dropped 9 bases, with 9 bases sitting between them. This CDR3 is 13 amino acids long.

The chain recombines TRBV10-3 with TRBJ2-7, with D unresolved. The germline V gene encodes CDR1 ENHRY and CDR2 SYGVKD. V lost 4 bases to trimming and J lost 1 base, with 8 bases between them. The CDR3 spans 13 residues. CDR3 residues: CAISGADSYEQYF. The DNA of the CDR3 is TGTGCCATCAGTGGGGCAGATTCCTACGAGCAGTACTTC.

CDR3 sequence (DNA): TGTGCCAGCTCACCACAACGGGAAAACACTGAAGCTTTCTTT. This sequence encodes CASSPQRENTEAFF. The J gene is TRBJ1-1, the V gene TRBV18; D unresolved. V was pared by 1 base and J by 2 bases, with 8 bases between. Germline CDR1 KGHSH, CDR2 LQKENI. CDR3 length: 14 amino acids.

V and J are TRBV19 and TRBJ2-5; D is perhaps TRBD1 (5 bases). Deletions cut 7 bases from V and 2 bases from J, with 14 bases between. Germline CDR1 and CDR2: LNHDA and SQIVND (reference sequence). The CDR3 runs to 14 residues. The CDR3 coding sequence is TGTGCCAGTAAAGCTATTGGGGCTCAAGAGACCCAGTACTTC. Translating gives CASKAIGAQETQYF.

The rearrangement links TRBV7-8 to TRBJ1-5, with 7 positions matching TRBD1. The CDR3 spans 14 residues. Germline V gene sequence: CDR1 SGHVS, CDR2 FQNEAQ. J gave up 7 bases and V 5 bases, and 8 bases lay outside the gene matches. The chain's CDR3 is CASSLDRVGQPQHF. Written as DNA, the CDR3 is TGTGCCAGCAGCCTAGACAGGGTCGGGCAGCCCCAGCATTTT.

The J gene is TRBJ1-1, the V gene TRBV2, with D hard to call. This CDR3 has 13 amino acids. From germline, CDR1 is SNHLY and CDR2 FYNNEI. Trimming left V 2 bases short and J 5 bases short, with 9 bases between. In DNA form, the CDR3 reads TGTGCCAGCAGTGAATGGGCACGGACTGAAGCTTTCTTT. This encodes CASSEWARTEAFF. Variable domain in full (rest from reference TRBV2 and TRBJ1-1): EPEVTQTPSHQVTQMGQEVILRCVPISNHLYFYWYRQILGQKVEFLVSFYNNEISEKSEIFDDQFSVERPDGSNFTLKIRSTKLEDSAMYFCASSEWARTEAFFGQGTRLTVV.

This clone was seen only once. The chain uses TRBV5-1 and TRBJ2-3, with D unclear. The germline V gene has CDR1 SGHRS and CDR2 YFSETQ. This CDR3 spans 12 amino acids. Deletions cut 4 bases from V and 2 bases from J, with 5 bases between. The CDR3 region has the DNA TGCGCCAGCAGCCCAAACACAGATACGCAGTATTTT. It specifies CASSPNTDTQYF.